Detailed here is one TCR beta chain. The data were produced by immunoSEQ multiplex PCR, yet TCRdb's version contains in-frame clones alone and is incomplete. The table has about 2.5 million clones, 85% to 95% seen once. The data stem from a study of shared clonotypes between healthy human individuals. The TCR was taken from a man aged 18-30 years in good health. Some clones in this sample may be carry-over from other donors' samples. Sequenced input: naive CD4+ T cells from PBMCs. As to subset: CD45RA+ positively selected.

The CDR3 nucleotides read TGTGCCAGCAGTTTAGTGGGGTTTGAGGACTATGGCTACACCTTC. Protein: CASSLVGFEDYGYTF. V gene TRBV27 combines with J gene TRBJ1-2, with unresolved D. The CDR3 has 15 amino acids. The V and J ends lost 2 bases and 3 bases respectively, with 13 bases between them. Germline V gene lookup returns CDR1 MNHEY and CDR2 SMNVEV (reference sequence).